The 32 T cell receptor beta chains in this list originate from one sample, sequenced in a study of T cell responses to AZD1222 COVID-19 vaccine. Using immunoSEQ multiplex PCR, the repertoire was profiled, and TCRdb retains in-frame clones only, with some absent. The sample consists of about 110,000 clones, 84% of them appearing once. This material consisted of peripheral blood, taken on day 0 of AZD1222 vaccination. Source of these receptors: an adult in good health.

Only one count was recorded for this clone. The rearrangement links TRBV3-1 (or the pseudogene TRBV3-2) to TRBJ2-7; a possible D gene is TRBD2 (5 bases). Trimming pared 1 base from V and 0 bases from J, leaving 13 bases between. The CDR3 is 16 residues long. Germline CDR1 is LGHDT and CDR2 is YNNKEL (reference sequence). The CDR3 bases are TGTGCCAGCAGCCAAGGCGCGGGCTCAATCTCCTACGAGCAGTACTTC. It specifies CASSQGAGSISYEQYF.

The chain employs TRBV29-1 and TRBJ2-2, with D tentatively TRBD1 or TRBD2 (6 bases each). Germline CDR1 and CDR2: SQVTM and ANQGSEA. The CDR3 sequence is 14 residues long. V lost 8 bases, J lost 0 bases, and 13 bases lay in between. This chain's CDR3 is CSSRGTSNTGELFF. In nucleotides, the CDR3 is TGCAGCTCTCGCGGGACATCGAACACCGGGGAGCTGTTTTTT.

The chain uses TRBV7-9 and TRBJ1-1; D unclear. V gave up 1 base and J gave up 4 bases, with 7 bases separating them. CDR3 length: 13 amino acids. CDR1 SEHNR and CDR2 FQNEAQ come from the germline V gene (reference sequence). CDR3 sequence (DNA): TGTGCCAGCAGCTTAGAGAGGAGCACTGAAGCTTTCTTT. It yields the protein CASSLERSTEAFF. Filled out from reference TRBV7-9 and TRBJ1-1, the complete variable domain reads DTGVSQNPRHKITKRGQNVTFRCDPISEHNRLYWYRQTLGQGPEFLTYFQNEAQLEKSRLLSDRFSAERPKGSFSTLEIQRTEQGDSAMYLCASSLERSTEAFFGQGTRLTVV.

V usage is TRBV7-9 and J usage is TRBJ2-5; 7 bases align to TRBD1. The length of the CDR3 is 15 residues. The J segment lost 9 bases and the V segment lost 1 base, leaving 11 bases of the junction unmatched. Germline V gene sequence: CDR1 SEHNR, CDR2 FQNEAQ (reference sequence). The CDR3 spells CASSLEGQADMAQYF. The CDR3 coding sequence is TGTGCCAGCAGCTTAGAAGGACAGGCCGACATGGCCCAGTACTTC.

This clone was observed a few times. CDR3 in DNA: TGTGCCAGCAGCCAAGGGACAGGGGGTGCCTATGGCTACACCTTC. Amino acid sequence: CASSQGTGGAYGYTF. This chain uses TRBV3-1 (or the pseudogene TRBV3-2) with TRBJ1-2, with 10 bases fitting TRBD1. V gave up 1 base and J gave up 4 bases; unmatched junction bases: 3. This CDR3 contains 15 residues. Germline V CDR1 and CDR2: LGHDT, YNNKEL (reference sequence).

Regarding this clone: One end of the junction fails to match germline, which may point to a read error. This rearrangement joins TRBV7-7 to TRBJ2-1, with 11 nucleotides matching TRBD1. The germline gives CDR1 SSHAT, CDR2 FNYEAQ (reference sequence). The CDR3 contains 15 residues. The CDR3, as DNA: TGTGCTAGCAGCTTAGCGGGACAGGGGGTAAATGAGCAGTTCTTC. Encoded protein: CASSLAGQGVNEQFF.

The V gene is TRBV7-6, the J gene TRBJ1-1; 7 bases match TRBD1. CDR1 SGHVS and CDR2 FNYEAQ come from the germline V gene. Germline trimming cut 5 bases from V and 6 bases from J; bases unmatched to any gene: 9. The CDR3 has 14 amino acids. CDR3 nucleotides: TGTGCCAGCAGCATTGGGACAGTCGGGGCTGAAGCTTTCTTT. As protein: CASSIGTVGAEAFF.

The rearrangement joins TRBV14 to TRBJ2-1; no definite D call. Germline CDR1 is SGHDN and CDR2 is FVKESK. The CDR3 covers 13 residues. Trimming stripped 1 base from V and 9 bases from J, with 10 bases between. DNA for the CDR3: TGTGCCAGCAGCCAAGCCCTAATGGGTGAGCAGTTCTTC. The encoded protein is CASSQALMGEQFF.

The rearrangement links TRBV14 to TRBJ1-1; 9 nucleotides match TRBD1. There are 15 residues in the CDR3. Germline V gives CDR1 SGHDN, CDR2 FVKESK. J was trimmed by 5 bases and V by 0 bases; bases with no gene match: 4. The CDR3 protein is CASSQEQGARTEAFF. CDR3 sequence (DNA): TGTGCCAGCAGCCAAGAACAGGGGGCGAGGACTGAAGCTTTCTTT.

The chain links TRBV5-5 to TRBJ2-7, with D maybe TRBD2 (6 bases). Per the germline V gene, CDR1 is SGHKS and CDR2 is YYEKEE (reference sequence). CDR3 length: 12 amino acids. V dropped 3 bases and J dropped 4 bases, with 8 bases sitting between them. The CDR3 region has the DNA TGTGCCAGCAGCTGGGGGGAGTACGAGCAGTACTTC. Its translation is CASSWGEYEQYF.

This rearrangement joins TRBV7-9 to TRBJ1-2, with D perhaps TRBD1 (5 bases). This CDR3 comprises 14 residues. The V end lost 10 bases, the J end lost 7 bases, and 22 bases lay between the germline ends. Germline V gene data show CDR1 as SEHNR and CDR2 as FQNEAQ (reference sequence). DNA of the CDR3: TGTGCCATCCCCGCCGGGACCAAAGGTCGTGGCTACACCTTC. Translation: CAIPAGTKGRGYTF.

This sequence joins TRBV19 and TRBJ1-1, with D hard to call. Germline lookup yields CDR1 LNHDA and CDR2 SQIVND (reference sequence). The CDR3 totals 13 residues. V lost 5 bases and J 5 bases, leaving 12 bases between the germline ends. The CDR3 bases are TGTGCCAGTAGTCGGGCGGGCGGAACTGAAGCTTTCTTT. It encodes CASSRAGGTEAFF.

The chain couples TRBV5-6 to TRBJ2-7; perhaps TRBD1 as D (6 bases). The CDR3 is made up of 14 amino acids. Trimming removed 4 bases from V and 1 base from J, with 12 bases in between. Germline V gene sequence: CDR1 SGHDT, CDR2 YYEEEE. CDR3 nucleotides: TGTGCCAGCAGCCAGTGGACAGTTTCCTACGAGCAGTACTTC. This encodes CASSQWTVSYEQYF.

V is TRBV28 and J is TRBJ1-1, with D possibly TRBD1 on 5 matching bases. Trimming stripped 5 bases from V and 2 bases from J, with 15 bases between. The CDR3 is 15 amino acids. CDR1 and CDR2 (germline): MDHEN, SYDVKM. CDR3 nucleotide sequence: TGTGCCAGCAGTCCTGGGGGGAGGCTAAACACTGAAGCTTTCTTT. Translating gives CASSPGGRLNTEAFF.

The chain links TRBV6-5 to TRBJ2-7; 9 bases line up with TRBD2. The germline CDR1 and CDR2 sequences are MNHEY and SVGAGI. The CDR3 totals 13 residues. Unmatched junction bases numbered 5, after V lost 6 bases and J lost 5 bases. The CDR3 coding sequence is TGTGCCAGCAGGGGTAGCGGGAGCGACGAGCAGTACTTC. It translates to CASRGSGSDEQYF.

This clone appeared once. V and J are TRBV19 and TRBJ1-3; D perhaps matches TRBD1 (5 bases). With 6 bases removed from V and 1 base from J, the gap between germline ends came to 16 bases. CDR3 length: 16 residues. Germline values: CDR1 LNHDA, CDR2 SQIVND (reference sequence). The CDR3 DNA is TGTGCCAGTAGCCGAGGGGCCTTAGGATCTGGAAACACCATATATTTT. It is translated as CASSRGALGSGNTIYF. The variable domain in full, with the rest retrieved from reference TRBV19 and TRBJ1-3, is DGGITQSPKYLFRKEGQNVTLSCEQNLNHDAMYWYRQDPGQGLRLIYYSQIVNDFQKGDIAEGYSVSREKKESFPLTVTSAQKNPTAFYLCASSRGALGSGNTIYFGEGSWLTVV.

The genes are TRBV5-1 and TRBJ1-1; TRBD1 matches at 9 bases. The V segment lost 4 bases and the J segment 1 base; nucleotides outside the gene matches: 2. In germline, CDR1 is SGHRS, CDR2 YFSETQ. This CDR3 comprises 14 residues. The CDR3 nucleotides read TGCGCCAGCAGCGTGGGACAGGGGAACACTGAAGCTTTCTTT. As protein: CASSVGQGNTEAFF.

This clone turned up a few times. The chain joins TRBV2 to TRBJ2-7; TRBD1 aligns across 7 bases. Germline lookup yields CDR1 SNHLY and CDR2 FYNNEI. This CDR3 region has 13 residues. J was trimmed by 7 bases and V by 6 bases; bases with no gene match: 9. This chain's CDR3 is CASRFDRVVEQYF. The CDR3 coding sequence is TGTGCCAGCAGATTTGACAGGGTGGTAGAGCAGTACTTC. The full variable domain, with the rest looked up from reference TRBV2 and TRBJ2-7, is EPEVTQTPSHQVTQMGQEVILRCVPISNHLYFYWYRQILGQKVEFLVSFYNNEISEKSEIFDDQFSVERPDGSNFTLKIRSTKLEDSAMYFCASRFDRVVEQYFGPGTRLTVT.

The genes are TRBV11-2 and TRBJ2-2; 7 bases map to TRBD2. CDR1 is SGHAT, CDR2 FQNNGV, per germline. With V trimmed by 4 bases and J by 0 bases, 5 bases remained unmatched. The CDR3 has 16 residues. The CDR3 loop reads CASSSSGRTNTGELFF. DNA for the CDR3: TGTGCCAGCAGCTCATCCGGGAGGACGAACACCGGGGAGCTGTTTTTT.

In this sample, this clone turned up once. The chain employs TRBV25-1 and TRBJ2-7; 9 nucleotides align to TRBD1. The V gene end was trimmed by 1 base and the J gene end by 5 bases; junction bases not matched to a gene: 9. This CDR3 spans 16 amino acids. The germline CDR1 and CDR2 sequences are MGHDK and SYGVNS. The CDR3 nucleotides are TGTGCCAGCAGTGAATTTGGAACAGGGGGCTACCACGAGCAGTACTTC. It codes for CASSEFGTGGYHEQYF.

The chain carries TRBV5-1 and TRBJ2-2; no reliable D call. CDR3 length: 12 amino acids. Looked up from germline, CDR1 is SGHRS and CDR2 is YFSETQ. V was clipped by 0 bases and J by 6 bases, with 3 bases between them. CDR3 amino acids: CASSLGAGELFF. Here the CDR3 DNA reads TGCGCCAGCAGCTTGGGAGCCGGGGAGCTGTTTTTT.

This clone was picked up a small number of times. The CDR3 DNA follows: TGTGCCAGCAGCCAAGATGTCGCCCGAGGGGCCCTACAAGAGACCCAGTACTTC. This codes for CASSQDVARGALQETQYF. The rearrangement links TRBV4-2 to TRBJ2-5; D possibly uses TRBD1 or TRBD2 (5 bases each). The CDR3 spans 18 residues. In germline, CDR1 is LGHNA, CDR2 YNFKEQ. V dropped 0 bases and J dropped 2 bases, with 19 bases sitting between them.

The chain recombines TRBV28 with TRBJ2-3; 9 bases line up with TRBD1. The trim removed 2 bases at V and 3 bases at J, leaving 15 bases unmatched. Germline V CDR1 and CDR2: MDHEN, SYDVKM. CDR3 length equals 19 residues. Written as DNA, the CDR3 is TGTGCCAGCAGTTTACCCCCTAAAGGGACAGGGATTAGGACAGATACGCAGTATTTT. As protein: CASSLPPKGTGIRTDTQYF.

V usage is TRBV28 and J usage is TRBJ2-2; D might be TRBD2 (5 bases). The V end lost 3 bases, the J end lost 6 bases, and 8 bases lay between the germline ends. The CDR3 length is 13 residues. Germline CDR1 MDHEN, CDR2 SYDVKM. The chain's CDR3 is CASSLDSSGELFF. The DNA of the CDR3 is TGTGCCAGCAGTTTGGACTCGTCCGGGGAGCTGTTTTTT.

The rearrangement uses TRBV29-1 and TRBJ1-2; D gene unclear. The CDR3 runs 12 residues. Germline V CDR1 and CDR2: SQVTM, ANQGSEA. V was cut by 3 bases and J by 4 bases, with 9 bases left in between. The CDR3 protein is CSVDITTYGYTF. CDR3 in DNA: TGCAGCGTTGACATTACCACCTATGGCTACACCTTC.

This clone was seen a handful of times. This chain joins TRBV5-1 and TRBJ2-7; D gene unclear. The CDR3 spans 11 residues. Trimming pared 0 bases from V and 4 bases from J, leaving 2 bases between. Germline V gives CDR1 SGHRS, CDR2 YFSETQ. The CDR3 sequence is CASSLGYEQYF. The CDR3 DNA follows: TGCGCCAGCAGCTTGGGATACGAGCAGTACTTC. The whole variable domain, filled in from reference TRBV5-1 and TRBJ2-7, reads KAGVTQTPRYLIKTRGQQVTLSCSPISGHRSVSWYQQTPGQGLQFLFEYFSETQRNKGNFPGRFSGRQFSNSRSEMNVSTLELGDSALYLCASSLGYEQYFGPGTRLTVT.

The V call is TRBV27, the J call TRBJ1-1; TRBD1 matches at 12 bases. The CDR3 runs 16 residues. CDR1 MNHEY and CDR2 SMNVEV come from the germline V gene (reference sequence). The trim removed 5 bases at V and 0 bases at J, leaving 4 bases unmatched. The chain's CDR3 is CASSGDRGQMNTEAFF. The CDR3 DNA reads TGTGCCAGCAGTGGGGACAGGGGGCAAATGAACACTGAAGCTTTCTTT.

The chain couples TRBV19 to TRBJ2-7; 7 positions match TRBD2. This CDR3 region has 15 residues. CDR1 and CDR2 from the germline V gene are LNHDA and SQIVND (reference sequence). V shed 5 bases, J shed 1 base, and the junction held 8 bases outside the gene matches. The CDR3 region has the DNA TGTGCCAGTAGTTTCCCCGGCGGGGGATCCTACGAGCAGTACTTC. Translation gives CASSFPGGGSYEQYF.

The CDR3 loop is CASSYSTRLPPYEQYF. The CDR3 region has the DNA TGTGCCAGCAGTTACTCGACTCGCTTACCACCCTACGAGCAGTACTTC. The V call is TRBV6-5, the J call TRBJ2-7; no clear D gene. Trimming cost V 0 bases and J 2 bases, with 14 bases left between them. Germline V lookup: CDR1 MNHEY, CDR2 SVGAGI. CDR3 length: 16 amino acids.

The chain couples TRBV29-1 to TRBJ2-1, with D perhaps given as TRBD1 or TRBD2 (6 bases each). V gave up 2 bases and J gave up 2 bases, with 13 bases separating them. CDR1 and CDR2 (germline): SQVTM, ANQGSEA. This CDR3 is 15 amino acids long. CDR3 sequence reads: CSVENPRGPYNEQFF. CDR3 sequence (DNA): TGCAGCGTTGAAAACCCCCGGGGGCCCTACAATGAGCAGTTCTTC.

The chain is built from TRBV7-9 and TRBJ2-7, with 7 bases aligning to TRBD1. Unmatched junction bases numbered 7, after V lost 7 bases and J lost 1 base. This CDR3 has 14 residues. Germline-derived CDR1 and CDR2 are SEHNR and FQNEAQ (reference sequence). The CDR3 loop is CASTKGQASYEQYF. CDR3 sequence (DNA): TGTGCCAGCACCAAAGGACAGGCGTCCTACGAGCAGTACTTC. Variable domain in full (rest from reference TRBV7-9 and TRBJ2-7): DTGVSQNPRHKITKRGQNVTFRCDPISEHNRLYWYRQTLGQGPEFLTYFQNEAQLEKSRLLSDRFSAERPKGSFSTLEIQRTEQGDSAMYLCASTKGQASYEQYFGPGTRLTVT.

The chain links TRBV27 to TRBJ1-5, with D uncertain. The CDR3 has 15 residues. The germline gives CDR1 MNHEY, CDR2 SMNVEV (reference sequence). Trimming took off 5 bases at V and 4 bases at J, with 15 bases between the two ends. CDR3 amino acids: CASSKILAGNQPQHF. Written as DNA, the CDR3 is TGTGCCAGCAGTAAGATACTTGCAGGAAATCAGCCCCAGCATTTT.